Each of the 22 T cell receptor beta chains below was sequenced from the same sample in a study of T cells in Graves' hyperthyroidism and ophthalmopathy. RNA transcripts served as the template for amplifying TCR beta CDR3 regions. The HTBI set primed first-round TCR CDR3 RT-PCR. TCRdb re-called the multiplex PCR reads through MiXCR, storing one row per CDR3 protein. The sample consists of some 550,000 distinct CDR3 sequences, more than 20% of them appearing once. The specimen was blood. These receptors originate from a man aged 18 to 35 with Graves' hyperthyroidism.

This clonotype came up a few times. The chain uses TRBV20-1 and TRBJ2-7, with no clear D. CDR1 and CDR2 from the germline V gene are DFQATT and SNEGSKA (reference sequence). V was pared by 0 bases and J by 6 bases, with 9 bases between. This CDR3 is built from 12 residues. The CDR3 DNA reads TGCAGTGCTAGAGACCGGCTCGGCGAGCAGTACTTC. This gives the protein CSARDRLGEQYF.

This clonotype was recorded many times. The V gene is TRBV6-5, the J gene TRBJ1-5; TRBD1 aligns across 7 bases. The trim removed 7 bases at V and 3 bases at J, leaving 6 bases unmatched. This CDR3 is 14 amino acids long. Germline V gene sequence: CDR1 MNHEY, CDR2 SVGAGI. The DNA for the CDR3 is TGTGCCAGCACCACAGGGGTTGACAATCAGCCCCAGCATTTT. It codes for CASTTGVDNQPQHF.

This clonotype was detected only a few times. This may be a read error, as it is one base from a much larger clone. The chain carries TRBV20-1 and TRBJ1-5, with 8 bases matching TRBD1. This CDR3 comprises 15 residues. Per the germline V gene, CDR1 is DFQATT and CDR2 is SNEGSKA (reference sequence). V gave up 4 bases and J gave up 11 bases; unmatched junction bases: 16. CDR3 sequence reads: CSAKTSGTGLLAQHF. The CDR3 DNA reads as TGCAGTGCTAAAACGTCCGGGACAGGTCTTTTGGCCCAGCATTTT.

This clonotype was seen at least ten times. This chain links TRBV7-9 with TRBJ2-7, with 7 bases identical to TRBD2. The CDR3 contains 12 residues. Germline values: CDR1 SEHNR, CDR2 FQNEAQ (reference sequence). The V segment lost 6 bases and the J segment 7 bases; nucleotides outside the gene matches: 6. CDR3 bases: TGTGCCAGCAGGGATACCGGGAGGGAGCAGTACTTC. It is translated as CASRDTGREQYF.

Comment on this clonotype: At one end the junction does not follow the germline gene, possibly because of a read error. J is TRBJ1-2 and V is TRBV10-3; unclear D gene. Germline CDR1 reads ENHRY; CDR2 reads SYGVKD. There are 13 residues in the CDR3. The CDR3 here is CAISRVSLYGYTF. The CDR3 DNA follows: TGTGCCATCAGTCGGGTCAGCCTCTATGGTTACACCTTC.

This clonotype has at least ten counts. V and J are TRBV12-3 or TRBV12-4 and TRBJ2-2; D is unclear. The CDR3 extends over 14 amino acids. V was clipped by 3 bases and J by 1 base, with 6 bases between them. Written as DNA, the CDR3 is TGTGCCAGCAGTTTCGAGTGGAACACCGGGGAGCTGTTTTTT. This gives the protein CASSFEWNTGELFF.

The gene calls are TRBV12-3 or TRBV12-4 and TRBJ2-7; D is unresolved. V was trimmed by 3 bases and J by 3 bases, leaving 12 bases between them. This CDR3 has 14 residues. CDR3 in DNA: TGTGCCAGCAGTTTTTGGGCGTCCGGCTACGAGCAGTACTTC. Protein: CASSFWASGYEQYF.

This clonotype was counted ten times or more. This chain links TRBV28 with TRBJ2-5; D possibly corresponds to TRBD2 (5 bases). The V gene's germline CDR1 is MDHEN and CDR2 SYDVKM. This CDR3 is 14 amino acids long. V was cut by 5 bases and J by 4 bases, with 14 bases left in between. The CDR3 sequence: CASSPRWGAETQYF. CDR3 DNA sequence: TGTGCCAGCAGTCCTCGGTGGGGAGCAGAGACCCAGTACTTC.

V and J are TRBV12-3 or TRBV12-4 and TRBJ2-3, with D tentatively TRBD1 (5 bases). Trimming stripped 4 bases from V and 2 bases from J, with 10 bases between. CDR3 size: 14 residues. The CDR3: CASSYPGNTDTQYF. CDR3 nucleotides: TGTGCCAGCAGTTACCCAGGGAACACAGATACGCAGTATTTT.

About this clonotype itself: An end of the junction differs from the germline gene, which may be a read error. The chain recombines TRBV5-1 with TRBJ2-7; TRBD1 aligns across 8 bases. Germline V gene data show CDR1 as SGHRS and CDR2 as YFSETQ. The CDR3 runs 15 residues. The CDR3 region has the DNA TGCGCCAGCGGCTTGGCCTCAGGGGGCGTGGACGAGCAGTACTTC. Amino acid sequence: CASGLASGGVDEQYF.

This clonotype was seen many times. This rearrangement joins TRBV28 to TRBJ1-5; D is unresolved. Between the trimmed V and J ends, which lost 3 bases and 3 bases, there was a span of 3 bases. Per the germline V gene, CDR1 is MDHEN and CDR2 is SYDVKM. This CDR3 contains 12 residues. The DNA for the CDR3 is TGTGCCAGCAGTTTGACCAATCAGCCCCAGCATTTT. This encodes CASSLTNQPQHF.

The chain links TRBV7-9 to TRBJ1-1, with D unclear. The CDR3 length is 12 residues. V dropped 0 bases and J dropped 11 bases, with 10 bases sitting between them. Germline V CDR1 and CDR2: SEHNR, FQNEAQ (reference sequence). The CDR3 nucleotides read TGTGCCAGCAGCTTAGCGGGCGGGGATGCTTTCTTT. It encodes CASSLAGGDAFF.

This clonotype was observed many times. This chain connects TRBV28 to TRBJ1-2, with no clear D. V gave up 5 bases and J gave up 4 bases, with 11 bases separating them. Germline lookup yields CDR1 MDHEN and CDR2 SYDVKM. The length of the CDR3 is 13 residues. CDR3: CASSPSVSYGYTF. CDR3 DNA: TGTGCCAGCAGTCCCTCGGTGAGCTATGGCTACACCTTC.

Remarks on this clonotype: A read error is possible here, since a much larger clone lies one base away. The chain employs TRBV28 and TRBJ1-1; no definite D call. Between the trimmed V and J ends, which lost 2 bases and 11 bases, there was a span of 12 bases. CDR1 is MDHEN, CDR2 SYDVKM, per germline. The CDR3 covers 12 residues. The CDR3 nucleotides read TGTGCCAGCAGTTTACTTCGAGCGCGGGCTTTCTTT. Protein sequence: CASSLLRARAFF.

This clonotype was seen at least ten times. The chain joins TRBV2 to TRBJ1-5; D remains ambiguous. The germline V and J ends were trimmed by 4 bases and 7 bases, with 11 bases remaining between them. This CDR3 contains 13 residues. CDR1 and CDR2 (germline): SNHLY, FYNNEI. CDR3 amino acids: CASSVGHRQPQHF. The CDR3, as DNA: TGTGCCAGCAGTGTGGGTCACCGGCAGCCCCAGCATTTT.

Details on this clonotype: The junction shows a germline mismatch at one end, possibly a read error. V and J are TRBV6-1 and TRBJ1-4; D is undetermined. In germline, CDR1 is MNHNS, CDR2 SASEGT. The CDR3 totals 14 residues. Here the CDR3 reads CASSELGTDEKLLF. The CDR3 nucleotides read TGTGCCAGCAGTGAACTGGGAACAGACGAAAAACTGCTTTTT.

The J gene is TRBJ2-2, the V gene TRBV12-3 or TRBV12-4, with 10 bases identical to TRBD1. The CDR3 length is 17 residues. The V and J ends lost 5 bases and 3 bases, in that order; junction bases with no gene match: 9. The CDR3, as DNA: TGTGCCAGCAGTCCTAATCCGGGACAGGGGCACACCGGGGAGCTGTTTTTT. Translating gives CASSPNPGQGHTGELFF.

This clonotype was observed a few times. The CDR3 nucleotides are TGTGCCAGCAGCTTCTTGGTCAAAACTAACTATGGCTACACCTTC. This encodes CASSFLVKTNYGYTF. The chain links TRBV7-2 to TRBJ1-2, with D unresolved. Germline V CDR1 and CDR2: SGHTA, FQGNSA. This CDR3 spans 15 amino acids. V was pared by 3 bases and J by 0 bases, with 11 bases between.

The chain couples TRBV4-2 to TRBJ1-1; D uncertain. The CDR3 length is 14 residues. Trimming took 4 bases from V and 5 from J, leaving 14 bases between them. The germline gives CDR1 LGHNA, CDR2 YNFKEQ. CDR3 in amino acids: CASSRDPRRTEAFF. DNA for the CDR3: TGTGCCAGCAGCCGTGACCCCAGGAGGACTGAAGCTTTCTTT.

This clonotype was counted at least ten times. The genes are TRBV6-5 and TRBJ1-1; D perhaps matches TRBD1 (5 bases). V dropped 2 bases and J dropped 1 base, with 8 bases sitting between them. The CDR3 contains 14 residues. Germline V lookup: CDR1 MNHEY, CDR2 SVGAGI. The CDR3 here is CASSYPTGNTEAFF. CDR3 DNA: TGTGCCAGCAGTTACCCTACAGGGAACACTGAAGCTTTCTTT.

This clonotype was seen repeatedly, ten times or more. V gene TRBV3-1 combines with J gene TRBJ1-2; D is perhaps TRBD1 (6 bases). Trimming took off 0 bases at V and 4 bases at J, with 12 bases between the two ends. Per germline, CDR1 LGHDT and CDR2 YNNKEL (reference sequence). The CDR3 is 15 amino acids. The CDR3 protein is CASSQDLTGTYGYTF. The CDR3 bases are TGTGCCAGCAGCCAAGATCTTACAGGGACCTATGGCTACACCTTC.

In its sample, this clonotype was seen many times. The gene calls are TRBV20-1 and TRBJ1-1; D call uncertain. This CDR3 spans 15 amino acids. V was clipped by 1 base and J by 7 bases, with 19 bases between them. The V gene's germline CDR1 is DFQATT and CDR2 SNEGSKA (reference sequence). The CDR3 DNA reads TGCAGTGCTAGAGCATCCTTCGGGAACAGCCTTGAAGCTTTCTTT. It translates to CSARASFGNSLEAFF.